This T cell receptor (beta chain) derives from a study of T cells after yellow fever vaccination. This CDR3 is built from 14 residues. The germline V gene encodes CDR1 SGHDN and CDR2 FVKESK. Trimming took off 0 bases at V and 9 bases at J, with 14 bases between the two ends. Notes on the study in general: Peaking faster, on day 5 versus 15, the secondary response was nonetheless weaker.

This clonotype occurred many times. Its antigen is still unknown. TCRdb redid the calling of the 5' RACE reads with MiXCR, one entry per CDR3 protein. The sample has some 32,000 distinct CDR3 sequences, under 4.5% seen once; the top ten hold roughly half. Sequences were derived from CD8+ T cells sorted from PBMCs, sampled 5 days after the yellow fever booster vaccination. The V gene is TRBV14, the J gene TRBJ1-1; D is unclear. The TCR was taken from a man between 25 and 39 years old who received the YFV17D yellow fever vaccine. Here the CDR3 DNA reads TGTGCCAGCAGCCAAGATAGGGTTGGAGTGAAAGCTTTCTTT. Translation gives CASSQDRVGVKAFF.